This T cell receptor (beta chain) was captured by sequencing in a study of CD8+CD57+ T cells in acquired aplastic anemia. An expansion of CD8+CD57+ cells by flow cytometry had been shown in patients chosen for sequencing. From germline, CDR1 is SNHLY and CDR2 FYNNEI. The CDR3 runs to 15 residues. V shed 6 bases and J 4 bases; nucleotides not matched to a gene: 8. Investigators profiled TCR beta VDJ and CDR3 from genomic DNA template. TCRdb re-called the reads through MiXCR, storing one row per CDR3 protein. The sample carries fewer than 250,000 distinct CDR3 sequences, roughly half recorded once. The rearrangement joins TRBV2 to TRBJ1-3; 8 positions match TRBD1. The receptor was derived from a human donor with aplastic anemia. Sequences were obtained from sorted CD4+, CD8+, or CD8+CD57+ T cells (not recorded which) from PBMCs. CDR3: CASRIQGVVGNTIYF. Written as DNA, the CDR3 is TGTGCCAGCAGGATACAGGGGGTAGTAGGAAACACCATATATTTT.